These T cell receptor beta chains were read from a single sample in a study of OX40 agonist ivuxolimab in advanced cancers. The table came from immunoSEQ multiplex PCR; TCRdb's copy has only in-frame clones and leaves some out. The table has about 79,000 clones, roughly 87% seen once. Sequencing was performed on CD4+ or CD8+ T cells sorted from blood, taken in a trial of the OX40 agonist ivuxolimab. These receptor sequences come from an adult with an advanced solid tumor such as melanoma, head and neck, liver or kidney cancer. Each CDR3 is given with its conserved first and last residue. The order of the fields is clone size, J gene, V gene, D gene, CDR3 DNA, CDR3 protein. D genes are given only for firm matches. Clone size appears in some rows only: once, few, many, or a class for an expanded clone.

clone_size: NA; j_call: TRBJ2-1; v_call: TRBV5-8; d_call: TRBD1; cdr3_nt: TGTGCCAGCAGCCCTACAGGGGATGAGCAGTTCTTC; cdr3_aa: CASSPTGDEQFF
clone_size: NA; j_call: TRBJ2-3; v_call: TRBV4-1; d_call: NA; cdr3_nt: TGCGCCAGCAGCCAAGTGTCAAGCGGCACAGATACGCAGTATTTT; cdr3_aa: CASSQVSSGTDTQYF
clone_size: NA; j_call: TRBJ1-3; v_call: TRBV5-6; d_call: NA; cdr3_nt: TGTGCCAGCCGTGGACGGCCCTCTGGAAACACCATATATTTT; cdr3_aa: CASRGRPSGNTIYF
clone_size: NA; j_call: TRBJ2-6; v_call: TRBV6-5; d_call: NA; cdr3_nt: TGTGCCAGCAGTTCAAGCTCTGGGGCCAACGTCCTGACTTTC; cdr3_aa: CASSSSSGANVLTF
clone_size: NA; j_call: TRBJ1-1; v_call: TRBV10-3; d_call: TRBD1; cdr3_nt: TGTGCCATCAGTGGGACAGGGCAGGACACTGAAGCTTTCTTT; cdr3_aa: CAISGTGQDTEAFF
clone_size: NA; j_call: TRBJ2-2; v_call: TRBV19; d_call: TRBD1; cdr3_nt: TGTGCCAGTATGGCCGTCTTACAGGGGGACACCGGGGAGCTGTTTTTT; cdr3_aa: CASMAVLQGDTGELFF
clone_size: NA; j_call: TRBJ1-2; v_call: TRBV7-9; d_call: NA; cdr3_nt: TGTGCCAGCAGCCGCGAGGGCTATGGCTACACCTTC; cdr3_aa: CASSREGYGYTF
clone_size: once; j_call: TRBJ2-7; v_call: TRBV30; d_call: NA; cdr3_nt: TGTGCCTGGGATCGGGACATCTACTCCTACGAGCAGTACTTC; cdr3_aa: CAWDRDIYSYEQYF
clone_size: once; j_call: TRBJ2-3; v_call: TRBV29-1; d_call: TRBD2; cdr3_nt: TGCAGCGTGAGGGGGGAAGCGGGGGTAAGCACAGATACGCAGTATTTT; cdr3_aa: CSVRGEAGVSTDTQYF
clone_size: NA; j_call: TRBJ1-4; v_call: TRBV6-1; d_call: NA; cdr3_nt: TGTGCCAGCAGTGAAGGCCTGGGGGCTGGTGAAAAACTGTTTTTT; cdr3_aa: CASSEGLGAGEKLFF
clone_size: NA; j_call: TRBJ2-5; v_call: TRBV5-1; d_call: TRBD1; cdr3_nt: TGCGCCAGCAGCTTGGCGGGAAGTCGGGCAGGGGGGACCCAGTACTTC; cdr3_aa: CASSLAGSRAGGTQYF
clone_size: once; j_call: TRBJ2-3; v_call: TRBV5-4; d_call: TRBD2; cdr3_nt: TGTGCCAGCGGAACGGGAGGGGACCTAAGCACAGATACGCAGTATTTT; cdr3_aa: CASGTGGDLSTDTQYF
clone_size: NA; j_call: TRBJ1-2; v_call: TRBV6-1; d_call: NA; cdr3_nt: TGTGCCAGCAGTGGCCACGGGGAGGGGGACTATGGCTACACCTTC; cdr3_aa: CASSGHGEGDYGYTF
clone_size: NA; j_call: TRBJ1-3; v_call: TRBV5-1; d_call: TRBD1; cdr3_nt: TGCGCCAGCAGCTCCGTGGGACAGGGCACTGGAAACACCATATATTTT; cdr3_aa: CASSSVGQGTGNTIYF
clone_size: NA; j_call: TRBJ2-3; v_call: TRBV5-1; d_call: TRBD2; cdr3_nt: TGCGCCAGCAGCTTGATGTCGGGGGGGAGCACAGATACGCAGTATTTT; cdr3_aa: CASSLMSGGSTDTQYF
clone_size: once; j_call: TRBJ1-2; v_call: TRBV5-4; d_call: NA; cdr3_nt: TGTGCCAGCAGCCCCACGGGGGACAAAGACGGCTACACCTTC; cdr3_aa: CASSPTGDKDGYTF
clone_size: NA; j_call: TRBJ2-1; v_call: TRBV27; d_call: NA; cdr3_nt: TGTGCCAGCGGCCCCTTGGCCTACAATGAGCAGTTCTTC; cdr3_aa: CASGPLAYNEQFF
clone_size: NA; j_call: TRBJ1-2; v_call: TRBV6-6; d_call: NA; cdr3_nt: TGTGCCAGCAAGGAATCTAAGGAAGATAGGAACTATGGCTACACCTTC; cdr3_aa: CASKESKEDRNYGYTF
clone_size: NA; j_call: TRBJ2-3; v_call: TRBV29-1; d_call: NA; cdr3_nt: TGCAGCGTTTCCGTCGGGTCTAGCACAGATACGCAGTATTTT; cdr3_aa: CSVSVGSSTDTQYF
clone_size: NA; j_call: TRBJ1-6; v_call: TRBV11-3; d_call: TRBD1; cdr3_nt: TGTGCCAGCAGCTTGGGCAGGGGGCATAATTCACCCCTCCACTTT; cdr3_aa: CASSLGRGHNSPLHF
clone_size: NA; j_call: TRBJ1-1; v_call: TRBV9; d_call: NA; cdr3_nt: TGTGCCAGCAGCTCCCGACAAACCAACACTGAAGCTTTCTTT; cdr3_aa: CASSSRQTNTEAFF
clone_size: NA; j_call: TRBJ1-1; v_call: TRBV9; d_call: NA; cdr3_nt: TGTGCCAGCAGCGTACTTCAGGTCCCCACTGAAGCTTTCTTT; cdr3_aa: CASSVLQVPTEAFF
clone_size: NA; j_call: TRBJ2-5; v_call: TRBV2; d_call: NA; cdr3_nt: TGTGCCAGCAGTCCCGACACTCACAGGGCCCAGTACTTC; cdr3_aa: CASSPDTHRAQYF
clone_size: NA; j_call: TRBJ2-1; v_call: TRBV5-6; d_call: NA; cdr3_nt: TGTGCCAGCATACAAGGGACGGGCAATGAGCAGTTCTTC; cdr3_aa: CASIQGTGNEQFF
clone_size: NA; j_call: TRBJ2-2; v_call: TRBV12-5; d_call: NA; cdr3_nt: TGTGCTAGTGGTTTTTGGCAGGGGAACACCGGGGAGCTGTTTTTT; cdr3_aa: CASGFWQGNTGELFF
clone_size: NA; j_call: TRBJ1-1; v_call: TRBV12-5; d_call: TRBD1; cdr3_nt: TGTGCTAGTGGTTTGGCCGGAAAGGGACAGGGTGATTTGGGCACTGAAGCTTTCTTT; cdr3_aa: CASGLAGKGQGDLGTEAFF
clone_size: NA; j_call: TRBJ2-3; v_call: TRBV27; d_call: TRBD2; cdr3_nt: TGTGCCAGCAGTTTATGGGCTAGCGGGGGACTACCGCGTGTAGATACGCAGTATTTT; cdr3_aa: CASSLWASGGLPRVDTQYF
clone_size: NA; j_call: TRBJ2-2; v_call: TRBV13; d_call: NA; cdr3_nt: TGTGCCAGCAGCTTAGGCCTATCGGGGAATGGCGGGGAGCTGTTTTTT; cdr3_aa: CASSLGLSGNGGELFF
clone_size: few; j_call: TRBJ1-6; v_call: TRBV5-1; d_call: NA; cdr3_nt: TGCGCCAGCAGCCGGACGACCGGGGCGAATTCACCCCTCCACTTT; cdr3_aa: CASSRTTGANSPLHF
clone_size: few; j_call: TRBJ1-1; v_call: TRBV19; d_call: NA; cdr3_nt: TGTGCCAGTAGGTCTCTCACAGGGTACGGTGAAGCTTTCTTT; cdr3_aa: CASRSLTGYGEAFF
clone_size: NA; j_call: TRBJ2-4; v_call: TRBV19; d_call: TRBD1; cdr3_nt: TGTGCCAGTAGTATGGAAGGGACAGCCAAATACATTCAGTACTTC; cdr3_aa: CASSMEGTAKYIQYF
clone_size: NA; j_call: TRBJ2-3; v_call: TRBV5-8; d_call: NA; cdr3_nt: TGTGCCAGCAGCTTAGTTGCGGGCCTCACAGATACGCAGTATTTT; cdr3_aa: CASSLVAGLTDTQYF
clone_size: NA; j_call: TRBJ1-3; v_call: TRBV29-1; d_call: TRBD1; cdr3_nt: TGCAGCGTGGTCTCGTCTCCGGGACAGAGCCCTGGAAACACCATATATTTT; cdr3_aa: CSVVSSPGQSPGNTIYF
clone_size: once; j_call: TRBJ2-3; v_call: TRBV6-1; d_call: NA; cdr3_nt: TGTGCCAGCAGGAGTGGAGAAGGCACAGATACGCAGTATTTT; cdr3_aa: CASRSGEGTDTQYF
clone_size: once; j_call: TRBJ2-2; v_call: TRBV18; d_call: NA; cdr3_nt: TGTGCCAGCTCCCCGTCCCTAACCGGGGAGCTGTTTTTT; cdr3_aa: CASSPSLTGELFF
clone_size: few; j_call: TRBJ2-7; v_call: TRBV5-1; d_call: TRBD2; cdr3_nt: TGCGCCAGCAGCACCCGGACTAGCGGGGTTGGGGAGCAGTACTTC; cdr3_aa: CASSTRTSGVGEQYF
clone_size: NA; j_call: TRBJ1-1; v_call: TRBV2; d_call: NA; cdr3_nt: TGTGCCAGCAGTAGCAGGGTCACTGGAGCTTTCTTT; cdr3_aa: CASSSRVTGAFF
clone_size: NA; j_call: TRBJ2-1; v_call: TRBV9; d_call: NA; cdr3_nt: TGTGCCAGCAGCGGTCCCGGGACTCGATTTAACAATGAGCAGTTCTTC; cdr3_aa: CASSGPGTRFNNEQFF
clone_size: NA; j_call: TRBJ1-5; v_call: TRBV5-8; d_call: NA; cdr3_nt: TGTGCCAGCAGCCCCCGACAGACAAATAGCAATCAGCCCCAGCATTTT; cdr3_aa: CASSPRQTNSNQPQHF
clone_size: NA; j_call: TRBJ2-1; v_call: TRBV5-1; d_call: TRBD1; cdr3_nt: TGCGCCAGCATCGAGAAAGCCGGGACAGGGTCTTACAATGAGCAGTTCTTC; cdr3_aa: CASIEKAGTGSYNEQFF
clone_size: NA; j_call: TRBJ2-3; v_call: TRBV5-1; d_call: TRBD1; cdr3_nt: TGCGCCAGCAGCTTACTTACGACAGGGGCTTTTAGCACAGATACGCAGTATTTT; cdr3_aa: CASSLLTTGAFSTDTQYF
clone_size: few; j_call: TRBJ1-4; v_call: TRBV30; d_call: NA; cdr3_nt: TGTGCCTGGAAGCCAGGGCCTAATGAAAAACTGTTTTTT; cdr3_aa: CAWKPGPNEKLFF
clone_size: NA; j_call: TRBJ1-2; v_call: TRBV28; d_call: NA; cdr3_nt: TGTGCCAGCAGTAGAGAGGTCGGTGGCTACACCTTC; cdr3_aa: CASSREVGGYTF
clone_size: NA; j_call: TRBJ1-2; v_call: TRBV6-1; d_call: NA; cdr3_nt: TGTGCCAGCAGTGTAGAACAGGCCTCCCGCCTCTTTAACTATGGCTACACCTTC; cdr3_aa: CASSVEQASRLFNYGYTF
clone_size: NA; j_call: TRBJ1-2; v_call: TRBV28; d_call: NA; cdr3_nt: TGTGCCAGCACTCGCGGGCCAGATGTGGGCTACACCTTC; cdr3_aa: CASTRGPDVGYTF
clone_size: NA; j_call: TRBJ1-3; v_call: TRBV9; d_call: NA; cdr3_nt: TGTGCCAGCAGCGTAGACGGCAGAGGAAACACCATATATTTT; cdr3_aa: CASSVDGRGNTIYF
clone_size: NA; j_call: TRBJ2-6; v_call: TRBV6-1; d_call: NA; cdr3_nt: TGTGCCAGCAGTGTGGCCCTTCCCGGGGCCAACGTCCTGACTTTC; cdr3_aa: CASSVALPGANVLTF
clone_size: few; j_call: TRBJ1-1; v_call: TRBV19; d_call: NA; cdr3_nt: TGTGCCAGTAGTATAGCCTCAAACACTGAAGCTTTCTTT; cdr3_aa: CASSIASNTEAFF
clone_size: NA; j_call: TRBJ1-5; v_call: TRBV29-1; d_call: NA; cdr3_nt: TGCAGCGTGCGGGACACCTTCAATCAGCCCCAGCATTTT; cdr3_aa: CSVRDTFNQPQHF
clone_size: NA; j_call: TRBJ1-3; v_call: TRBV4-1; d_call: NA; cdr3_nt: TGCGCCAGCAGTCGCATAGGCGGACCATCTGGAAACACCATATATTTT; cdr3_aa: CASSRIGGPSGNTIYF
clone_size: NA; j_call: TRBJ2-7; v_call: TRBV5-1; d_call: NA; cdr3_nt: TGCGCCAGCAGCAAGTACACAGGGCTCGACGAGCAGTACTTC; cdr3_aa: CASSKYTGLDEQYF
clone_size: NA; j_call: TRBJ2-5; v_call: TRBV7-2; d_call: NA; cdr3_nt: TGTGCCAGCAGCCGCAGGGGTTCGCAGACCCAGTACTTC; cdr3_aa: CASSRRGSQTQYF
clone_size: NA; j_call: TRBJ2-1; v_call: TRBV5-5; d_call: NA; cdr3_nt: TGTGCCAGCAGCTTGGAGAGGCTTACCTACAATGAGCAGTTCTTC; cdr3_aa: CASSLERLTYNEQFF
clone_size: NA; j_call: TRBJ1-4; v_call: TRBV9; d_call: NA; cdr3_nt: TGTGCCAGCAGCGTGGGGACGAGGAATGAAAAACTGTTTTTT; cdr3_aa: CASSVGTRNEKLFF
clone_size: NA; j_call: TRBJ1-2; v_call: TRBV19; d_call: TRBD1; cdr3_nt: TGTGCCAGTAGTCCTGCGAAGGGACAGGGCGGTGGCTACACCTTC; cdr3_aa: CASSPAKGQGGGYTF
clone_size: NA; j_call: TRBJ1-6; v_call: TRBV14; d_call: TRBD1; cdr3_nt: TGTGCCAGCAGCCGCACCGGGACAGGGAATTCACCCCTCCACTTT; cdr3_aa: CASSRTGTGNSPLHF
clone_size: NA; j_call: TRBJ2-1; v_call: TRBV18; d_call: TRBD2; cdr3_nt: TGTGCCAGCTCACCAACTAGCGCCCGCTCGGATGAGCAGTTCTTC; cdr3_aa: CASSPTSARSDEQFF
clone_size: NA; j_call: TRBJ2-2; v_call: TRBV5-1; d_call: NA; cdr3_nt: TGCGCCAGCAGCTATGATTCCTCGGGCCCTACGAACACCGGGGAGCTGTTTTTT; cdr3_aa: CASSYDSSGPTNTGELFF
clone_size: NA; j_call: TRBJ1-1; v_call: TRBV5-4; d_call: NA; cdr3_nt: TGTGCCAGCAGCTTTCAGAGCACTGAAGCTTTCTTT; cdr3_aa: CASSFQSTEAFF